These 25 T cell receptor beta chains originate from one sample sequenced in a study of CD8 T cells in ankylosing spondylitis (TCRdb year 2017). What the study reported, not specific to this receptor: A TCR beta motif of eight highly homologous amino acid variants appeared characteristic of blood from ankylosing spondylitis patients.

The antigens of these receptors remain unknown. The library relied on 5' RACE. The reads were generated on an Illumina HiSeq 2500. The public reads were reanalyzed by TCRdb: fastp trimming at Q25, MiXCR alignment, in-frame beta chains only. Each record represents a unique CDR3 protein, reported with the most common genes and DNA among its rows. The sample profile shows hundreds of thousands of distinct CDR3 sequences; roughly 25% of them were found once. Of the sample, about 0.9% falls within the top ten clones. The sequencing sample was made of blood, either unsorted or a sorted T cell fraction (not recorded which). These receptors were collected from a male donor with ankylosing spondylitis.

V is TRBV10-3 and J is TRBJ2-1, with 8 bases identical to TRBD2. The germline CDR1 and CDR2 sequences are ENHRY and SYGVKD. This CDR3 has 15 amino acids. With 2 bases clipped from V and 6 bases from J, the junction kept 6 bases outside the gene matches. This CDR3 is CAISERAGVSNEQFF. The CDR3 coding sequence is TGTGCCATCAGTGAGCGAGCGGGAGTCAGCAATGAGCAGTTCTTC.

This rearrangement joins TRBV30 to TRBJ1-1, with a tentative D call TRBD1 (5 bases). V was pared by 3 bases and J by 10 bases, with 12 bases between. CDR1 and CDR2 from the germline V gene are GTSNPN and SVGIG (reference sequence). The CDR3 totals 11 residues. The CDR3 here is CAWRAGGRAFF. CDR3 bases: TGTGCCTGGAGGGCTGGGGGAAGAGCTTTCTTT.

This chain connects TRBV24-1 to TRBJ1-4; D may be TRBD1 (5 bases). Germline V gives CDR1 KGHDR, CDR2 SFDVKD. This CDR3 has 15 residues. Trimming removed 12 bases from V and 7 bases from J, with 23 bases in between. CDR3 amino acids: CASTLLGGGGEKLFF. In DNA, the CDR3 is TGTGCCTCGACCCTGCTGGGAGGTGGGGGTGAAAAACTGTTTTTT.

This clonotype was seen a single time. The genes are TRBV5-1 and TRBJ1-6; D is possibly TRBD1 (5 bases). Germline V gives CDR1 SGHRS, CDR2 YFSETQ. Between the trimmed V and J ends, which lost 4 bases and 2 bases, there was a span of 19 bases. The CDR3 has 18 residues. The CDR3 loop is CASSAGVLGAAYNSPLHF. The CDR3 nucleotides are TGCGCCAGCAGCGCGGGGGTACTAGGGGCCGCCTATAATTCACCCCTCCACTTT.

This clonotype was counted only a few times. This chain joins TRBV6-5 and TRBJ2-1, with 8 bases that match TRBD2. The trim removed 4 bases at V and 7 bases at J, leaving 12 bases unmatched. CDR3 length equals 16 residues. CDR1 is MNHEY, CDR2 SVGAGI, per germline. The CDR3: CASSFKRGLVRNEQFF. CDR3 DNA sequence: TGTGCCAGCAGTTTTAAGCGGGGGTTAGTAAGGAATGAGCAGTTCTTC.

V usage is TRBV3-1 and J usage is TRBJ2-3, with 7 positions matching TRBD2. This CDR3 is built from 16 residues. CDR1 is LGHDT and CDR2 is YNNKEL in the germline V gene (reference sequence). The V and J ends lost 0 bases and 6 bases, in that order; junction bases with no gene match: 9. The CDR3 nucleotides read TGTGCCAGCAGCCAAGATACGTGGGAGGGGCCCGATACGCAGTATTTT. This gives the protein CASSQDTWEGPDTQYF.

This clonotype was recorded a few times. This rearrangement joins TRBV12-3 or TRBV12-4 to TRBJ1-3; D perhaps matches TRBD1 (6 bases). V lost 3 bases to trimming and J lost 0 bases, with 12 bases between them. There are 16 residues in the CDR3. The CDR3 DNA reads as TGTGCCAGCAGTTTTCAGGGGATCAACTCTGGAAACACCATATATTTT. This gives the protein CASSFQGINSGNTIYF.

The rearrangement links TRBV7-2 to TRBJ1-1; perhaps TRBD1 as D (5 bases). There are 14 residues in the CDR3. V was pared by 5 bases and J by 3 bases, with 13 bases between. CDR1 SGHTA and CDR2 FQGNSA come from the germline V gene. In DNA, the CDR3 is TGTGCCAGCAGCACCTCCGGGGACGACACTGAAGCTTTCTTT. Protein product: CASSTSGDDTEAFF. The variable domain in full, completed from reference TRBV7-2 and TRBJ1-1, reads GAGVSQSPSNKVTEKGKDVELRCDPISGHTALYWYRQSLGQGLEFLIYFQGNSAPDKSGLPSDRFSAERTGGSVSTLTIQRTQQEDSAVYLCASSTSGDDTEAFFGQGTRLTVV.

This clonotype was counted a few times. The chain carries TRBV14 and TRBJ2-1; 7 bases line up with TRBD2. Trimming removed 0 bases from V and 2 bases from J; junction bases left unmatched: 16. The CDR3 has 20 residues. Germline V CDR1 and CDR2: SGHDN, FVKESK. The DNA for the CDR3 is TGTGCCAGCAGCCAAGATCGGGGGGACGGTAGGACTAGAACCTACAATGAGCAGTTCTTC. Translation gives CASSQDRGDGRTRTYNEQFF.

This sequence joins TRBV12-3 or TRBV12-4 and TRBJ2-1, with 7 nucleotides matching TRBD2. The V gene end was trimmed by 6 bases and the J gene end by 4 bases; junction bases not matched to a gene: 6. CDR3 length: 14 amino acids. CDR3 DNA sequence: TGTGCCAGCAGAGTGAGCGGGAAGTACAATGAGCAGTTCTTC. Amino acids: CASRVSGKYNEQFF.

This sequence joins TRBV7-9 and TRBJ1-2; D remains ambiguous. The CDR3 is 13 amino acids. In germline, CDR1 is SEHNR, CDR2 FQNEAQ (reference sequence). V lost 3 bases to trimming and J lost 4 bases, with 9 bases between them. In nucleotides, the CDR3 is TGTGCCAGCAGCTTGGTAGAGAGCTATGGCTACACCTTC. Protein product: CASSLVESYGYTF.

V gene TRBV5-1 combines with J gene TRBJ2-1, with TRBD2 identical over 11 bases. V trimming: 4 bases; J trimming: 7 bases; junction bases outside the gene matches: 10. This CDR3 comprises 16 residues. CDR1 is SGHRS and CDR2 is YFSETQ in the germline V gene. CDR3 DNA sequence: TGCGCCAGCAGCACAGAGCTAGCGGGAGGTGGGAATGAGCAGTTCTTC. Protein: CASSTELAGGGNEQFF.

CDR3 nucleotides: TGCAGTGTCCCGGCGGCCGGGGCAGGGACAGAAAAACTGTTTTTT. Protein: CSVPAAGAGTEKLFF. The chain links TRBV20-1 to TRBJ1-4; the D gene is possibly TRBD1 (6 bases). Trimming stripped 7 bases from V and 8 bases from J, with 23 bases between. CDR1 and CDR2 (germline): DFQATT, SNEGSKA (reference sequence). The CDR3 is 15 amino acids.

This clonotype is a singleton in its sample. The chain carries TRBV5-1 and TRBJ1-6; 8 nucleotides align to TRBD1. From germline, CDR1 is SGHRS and CDR2 YFSETQ. Trimming removed 4 bases from V and 1 base from J; junction bases left unmatched: 10. The CDR3 length is 18 residues. The CDR3 DNA follows: TGCGCCAGCAGCGAATTTGGACAGGGTTCGTCCTATAATTCACCCCTCCACTTT. Translated, it gives CASSEFGQGSSYNSPLHF.

This clonotype was seen a few times. The chain joins TRBV10-1 to TRBJ2-7; TRBD2 is a possible D gene (6 bases). CDR3 length: 12 amino acids. Per germline, CDR1 WNHNN and CDR2 SYGVQD (reference sequence). V dropped 6 bases and J dropped 5 bases, with 11 bases sitting between them. CDR3 in amino acids: CASRMGGDEQYV. The CDR3 bases are TGCGCCAGCAGGATGGGAGGAGACGAGCAGTACGTC.

This clonotype has just a few counts. The chain combines TRBV29-1 with TRBJ2-3; TRBD2 matches 10 bases. Trimming took 6 bases from V and 0 from J; bases not matched to a gene: 6. Per the germline V gene, CDR1 is SQVTM and CDR2 is ANQGSEA. The CDR3 length is 15 residues. In nucleotides, the CDR3 is TGCAGCGTAAGGACTAGCGGAGCTAGCACAGATACGCAGTATTTT. It specifies CSVRTSGASTDTQYF.

This clonotype showed up many times. The CDR3 nucleotides are TGTGCCAGCAGCAAGGGGCCCGGGGGAACCTACGAGCAGTACTTC. This gives the protein CASSKGPGGTYEQYF. This chain links TRBV28 with TRBJ2-7, with D possibly being TRBD2 (6 bases). Trimming removed 6 bases at V and 2 bases at J, with 17 bases between. In germline, CDR1 is MDHEN, CDR2 SYDVKM. This CDR3 has 15 residues.

The chain has TRBV12-3 or TRBV12-4 and TRBJ2-7; weak D call: TRBD2 (7 bases). Trimming shortened V by 7 bases and J by 3 bases, and 16 bases separated the two germline ends. The CDR3 spans 14 residues. CDR3 sequence: CASTQGGVIYEQYF. The CDR3, as DNA: TGTGCCAGCACCCAAGGGGGGGTGATCTACGAGCAGTACTTC.

V gene TRBV14 combines with J gene TRBJ1-1; D is unclear. V gave up 0 bases and J gave up 3 bases, with 8 bases separating them. Germline V gene sequence: CDR1 SGHDN, CDR2 FVKESK. The CDR3 consists of 14 residues. The CDR3 region has the DNA TGTGCCAGCAGCCAAGACCCCGTGTACACTGAAGCTTTCTTT. Protein sequence: CASSQDPVYTEAFF.

The J gene is TRBJ2-1, the V gene TRBV5-6; 7 nucleotides align to TRBD2. V lost 0 bases to trimming and J lost 0 bases; unmatched junction nucleotides: 6. There are 17 residues in the CDR3. Germline lookup yields CDR1 SGHDT and CDR2 YYEEEE. The CDR3 reads CASSLEGSGISYNEQFF. The CDR3 DNA sequence: TGTGCCAGCAGCTTGGAGGGGAGCGGGATCTCCTACAATGAGCAGTTCTTC.

Remarks on this clonotype: One junction end disagrees with the germline gene, perhaps due to a read error. The V gene is TRBV12-3 or TRBV12-4, the J gene TRBJ2-1, with 13 bases fitting TRBD2. The CDR3 is 18 amino acids. CDR3 nucleotide sequence: TGTGCCTGCAGTTTAGGACTAGCGGGAGTTGGGTCCTACAATGAGCAGTTCTTC. It specifies CACSLGLAGVGSYNEQFF.

V gene TRBV18 combines with J gene TRBJ2-1; TRBD2 aligns across 8 bases. This CDR3 spans 16 amino acids. In germline, CDR1 is KGHSH, CDR2 LQKENI. V lost 6 bases, J lost 7 bases, and 14 bases stayed unmatched. CDR3 coding DNA: TGTGCCAGCTCCACCCGGAGGACGGGACTAGGTAATGAGCAGTTCTTC. Residues: CASSTRRTGLGNEQFF.

CDR3 in amino acids: CASSSGVGSGYTF. The CDR3 region has the DNA TGCGCCAGCAGCTCAGGGGTGGGTAGCGGCTACACCTTC. V and J are TRBV10-2 and TRBJ1-2, with D maybe TRBD1 (6 bases). V lost 6 bases, J lost 8 bases, and 16 bases lay in between. The V gene's germline CDR1 is WSHSY and CDR2 SAAADI. The CDR3 is made up of 13 amino acids.

The chain combines TRBV6-1 with TRBJ1-5; TRBD1 agrees at 7 bases. Losses at the gene ends were 8 bases for V and 4 bases for J; bases not matched to a gene: 5. Looked up from germline, CDR1 is MNHNS and CDR2 is SASEGT. The length of the CDR3 is 13 residues. CDR3 DNA sequence: TGTGCCAGCCTTAGACAGGGAAATCAGCCCCAGCATTTT. Amino acid sequence: CASLRQGNQPQHF.

The chain joins TRBV4-2 to TRBJ2-2; D remains ambiguous. V was clipped by 7 bases and J by 2 bases, with 11 bases between them. The length of the CDR3 is 14 residues. CDR1 is LGHNA, CDR2 YNFKEQ, per germline. The CDR3 loop reads CASTPMANTGELFF. CDR3 sequence (DNA): TGTGCCAGCACCCCAATGGCCAACACCGGGGAGCTGTTTTTT.